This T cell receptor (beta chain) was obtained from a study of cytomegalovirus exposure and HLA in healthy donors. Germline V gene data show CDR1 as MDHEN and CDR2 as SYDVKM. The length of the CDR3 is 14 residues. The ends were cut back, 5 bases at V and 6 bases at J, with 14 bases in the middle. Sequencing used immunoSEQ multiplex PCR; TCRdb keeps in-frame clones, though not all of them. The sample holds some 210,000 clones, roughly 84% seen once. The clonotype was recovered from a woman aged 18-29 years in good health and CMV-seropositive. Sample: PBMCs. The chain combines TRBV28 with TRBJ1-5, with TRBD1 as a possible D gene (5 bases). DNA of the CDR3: TGTGCCAGCAGTATGATCGGGGGAACTCAGCCCCAGCATTTT. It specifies CASSMIGGTQPQHF.